Reported below is one T cell receptor beta chain. The antigen is undetermined. TCRdb's table, derived via immunoSEQ multiplex PCR, lists solely in-frame clones and lacks some. The data hold hundreds of thousands of clones, with 80% to 95% observed a single time. This sample was taken from a study of shared clonotypes between healthy human individuals. Looking at the study overall: The composition of the donors was a couple of women and a few men aged 18 to 49.

Study outcomes and limitations: Collection of samples was limited to blood; tissue repertoires likely differ.

Terminally differentiated effector memory CD45RA+ cells were left out of the naive CD8 fraction, which was CD45RO-negative and positively selected for CCR7. The receptor was isolated from a man aged 25 to 40 in good health. Sequenced sample: naive CD8+ T cells sorted from blood.

In nucleotides, the CDR3 is TGTGCCAGTAGCCCATGGCAGGGGACCTACAATGAGCAGTTCTTC. Its protein is CASSPWQGTYNEQFF. V usage is TRBV19 and J usage is TRBJ2-1; maybe TRBD1 (6 bases). Germline V gives CDR1 LNHDA, CDR2 SQIVND (reference sequence). V was cut by 6 bases and J by 2 bases, with 14 bases left in between. The CDR3 sequence is 15 residues long.